This TCR beta chain originates from a study of blood T cell repertoires in COVID-19. Study background: Researchers got acute and convalescent COVID-19 samples from the United States, Italy and Spain. From T cells, B-cell-depleted T cells, or PBMCs came the material, which was cDNA or gDNA.

Authors' data handling: For nucleated cells, counts were estimated from reference gene primer amplification. Method: immunoSEQ multiplex PCR; TCRdb's copy keeps in-frame clones and lacks some. D and trimming come from the DNA, and the V and J calls and clone size come from that table. The sample lists 34,000 or so clones; roughly 90% were seen once. V shed 4 bases and J shed 2 bases, with 11 bases lying between them. Germline values: CDR1 SNHLY, CDR2 FYNNEI. This CDR3 contains 14 residues. The chain has TRBV2 and TRBJ1-2; D remains unclear. Source material: peripheral blood. This clonotype originated in a man in his sixties with active or convalescent COVID-19. CDR3 sequence reads: CASSAYGSNYGYTF. The DNA of the CDR3 is TGTGCCAGCAGTGCATACGGGTCCAACTATGGCTACACCTTC.